This T cell receptor (beta chain) derives from a study of cytomegalovirus exposure and HLA in healthy donors. Findings of the study overall: A missense variant in DCLRE1C was later tied to TCR beta V- and J-gene trimming.

Germline CDR1 is SGHTA and CDR2 is FQGNSA. Trimming left V 5 bases short and J 8 bases short, with 15 bases between. The CDR3 length is 14 residues. PCR used 60 Vbeta primers and 13 Jbeta primers. Clones were read by immunoSEQ multiplex PCR, and TCRdb kept only the in-frame ones, dropping some. In the table there are fewer than 200,000 clones, 80% to 90% of which are singletons. Regarding this clone: Its antigen is unknown.

This chain uses TRBV7-2 with TRBJ1-4; no clear D. The source of this sequence is a woman aged 18-29 years in good health and CMV-seronegative. The specimen was PBMCs. For the CDR3, the DNA is TGTGCCAGCAGCCGCCCGGGAAGTTTGGAAAAACTGTTTTTT. It translates to CASSRPGSLEKLFF.